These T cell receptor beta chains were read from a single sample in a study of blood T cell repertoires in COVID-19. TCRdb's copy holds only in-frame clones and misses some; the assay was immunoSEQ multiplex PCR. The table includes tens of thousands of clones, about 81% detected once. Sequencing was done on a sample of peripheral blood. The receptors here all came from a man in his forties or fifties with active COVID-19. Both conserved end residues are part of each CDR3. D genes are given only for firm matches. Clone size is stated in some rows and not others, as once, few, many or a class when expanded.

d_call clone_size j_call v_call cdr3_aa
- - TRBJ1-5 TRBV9 CASSVDGLSNQPQHF
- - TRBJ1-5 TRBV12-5 CASGLGSSSGRFWSNQPQHF
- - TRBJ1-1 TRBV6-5 CASSYSPGPAAEAFF
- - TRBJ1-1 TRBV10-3 CAISRDRLNTEAFF
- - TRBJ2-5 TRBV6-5 CANNGGALGETQYF
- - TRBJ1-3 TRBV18 CASSPYAGFSGNTIYF
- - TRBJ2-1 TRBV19 CASSSGFAYNEQFF
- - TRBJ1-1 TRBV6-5 CASSWQGLGTEAFF
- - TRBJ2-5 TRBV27 CASSLRGGAQTQYF
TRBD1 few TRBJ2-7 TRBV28 CASSLSGGATLYEQYF
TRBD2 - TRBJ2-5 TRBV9 CASSVGGTSGLQETQYF
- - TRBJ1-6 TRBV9 CASSVDRDGSPLHF
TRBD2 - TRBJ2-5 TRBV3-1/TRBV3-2 CASSVGSGGMETQYF
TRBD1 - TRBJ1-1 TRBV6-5 CASTRQGRNTEAFF
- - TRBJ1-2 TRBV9 CASSVEHSPNYGYTF
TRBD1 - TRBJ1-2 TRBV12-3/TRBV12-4 CASSRTGTDGYTF
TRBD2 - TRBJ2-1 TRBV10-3 CAISEFGPSLAGGYNEQFF
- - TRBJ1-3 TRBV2 CASRISAGTGNTIYF
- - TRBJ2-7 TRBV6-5 CASSSGWEQYF
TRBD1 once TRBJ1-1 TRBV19 CASSIGRQGLRPFF
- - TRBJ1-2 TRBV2 CASRNRVVYGYTF
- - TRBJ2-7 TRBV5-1 CASSLGPSGEQYF
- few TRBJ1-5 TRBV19 CASSPRGRGYNQPQHF
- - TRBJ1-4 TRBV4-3 CASSQAFGQTNNEKLFF
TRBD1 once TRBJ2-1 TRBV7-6 CASSLGQGFNEQFF